These T cell receptor beta chains were read from a single sample in a study of T cells after yellow fever vaccination. From the 5' RACE reads, TCRdb called clonotypes with MiXCR, one entry per CDR3 protein. The sample lists around 320,000 distinct CDR3 sequences, approximately 4.5% seen once, with roughly 19% in the top ten. Material: PBMCs, obtained 15 days after the yellow fever booster vaccination. The receptors here all came from a man aged 18 to 30 who received the YFV17D yellow fever vaccine. Both conserved end residues are part of each CDR3. Each record gives: CDR3 length, V gene, clone size, J gene, D gene, CDR3 protein, CDR3 DNA. A D gene is named only where the DNA matches it firmly. Clone size is not always given. Where it is, it says once, few, many or a class for expanded clones.

length: 15; V: TRBV4-3; size: many; J: TRBJ1-2; D: TRBD1; CDR3: CASSQERGQLYGYTF; DNA: TGCGCCAGCAGCCAAGAGAGGGGACAGCTCTATGGCTACACCTTC
length: 16; V: TRBV4-1; size: few; J: TRBJ1-6; D: NA; CDR3: CASSQEEVSYNSPLHF; DNA: TGCGCCAGCAGCCAAGAGGAGGTGTCCTATAATTCACCCCTCCACTTT
length: 14; V: TRBV27; size: few; J: TRBJ2-7; D: TRBD1; CDR3: CASRTGTGTHEQYF; DNA: TGTGCCAGCCGAACCGGGACAGGGACCCACGAGCAGTACTTC
length: 12; V: TRBV30; size: many; J: TRBJ2-7; D: NA; CDR3: CAWDREGYEQYF; DNA: TGTGCCTGGGACAGGGAGGGCTACGAGCAGTACTTC
length: 13; V: TRBV24-1; size: few; J: TRBJ2-3; D: TRBD2; CDR3: CAAGAGGTDTQYF; DNA: TGTGCCGCCGGGGCGGGGGGCACAGATACGCAGTATTTT
length: 14; V: TRBV12-3/TRBV12-4; size: few; J: TRBJ2-3; D: NA; CDR3: CASSFHSSTDTQYF; DNA: TGTGCCAGCAGTTTTCACAGCAGCACAGATACGCAGTATTTT
length: 14; V: TRBV6-4; size: NA; J: TRBJ2-3; D: TRBD2; CDR3: CASSHSGGTDTQYF; DNA: TGTGCCAGCAGCCATAGCGGGGGCACAGATACGCAGTATTTT
length: 12; V: TRBV18; size: many; J: TRBJ1-1; D: NA; CDR3: CASSPANTEAFF; DNA: TGTGCCAGCTCACCGGCGAACACTGAAGCTTTCTTT
length: 15; V: TRBV6-4; size: medium-sized; J: TRBJ1-5; D: NA; CDR3: CASSDLVFCNQPQHF; DNA: TGTGCCAGCAGTGACTTGGTATTTTGCAATCAGCCCCAGCATTTT
length: 13; V: TRBV20-1; size: few; J: TRBJ1-2; D: NA; CDR3: CSARDGQGYGYTF; DNA: TGCAGTGCTAGAGATGGGCAGGGGTACGGCTACACCTTC
length: 15; V: TRBV29-1; size: many; J: TRBJ1-2; D: TRBD1; CDR3: CSVSAGGPLNYGYTF; DNA: TGCAGCGTTTCGGCAGGGGGCCCACTTAACTATGGCTACACCTTC
length: 13; V: TRBV7-2; size: NA; J: TRBJ2-3; D: TRBD1; CDR3: CASTSTGGNTQYF; DNA: TGTGCCAGCACCTCCACAGGGGGCAATACGCAGTATTTT
length: 13; V: TRBV12-3/TRBV12-4; size: few; J: TRBJ1-2; D: NA; CDR3: CASSFSVDYGYTF; DNA: TGTGCCAGCAGTTTTAGTGTGGACTATGGCTACACCTTC
length: 13; V: TRBV28; size: few; J: TRBJ1-1; D: NA; CDR3: CASQTTDNTEAFF; DNA: TGTGCCAGCCAAACGACGGATAACACTGAAGCTTTCTTT
length: 14; V: TRBV6-6; size: NA; J: TRBJ2-5; D: TRBD1; CDR3: CASTTGTGEETQYF; DNA: TGTGCCTCCACAACCGGGACAGGGGAAGAGACCCAGTACTTC
length: 14; V: TRBV15; size: NA; J: TRBJ2-3; D: NA; CDR3: CATSPRSYTDTQYF; DNA: TGTGCCACCAGCCCAAGATCTTACACAGATACGCAGTATTTT
length: 15; V: TRBV7-9; size: NA; J: TRBJ2-7; D: NA; CDR3: CASSGRNRVTYEQYF; DNA: TGTGCCAGCAGCGGTCGTAACAGGGTGACCTACGAGCAGTACTTC
length: 15; V: TRBV19; size: NA; J: TRBJ2-6; D: NA; CDR3: CASSMLFSGANVLTF; DNA: TGTGCCAGTAGTATGTTATTCTCTGGGGCCAACGTCCTGACTTTC
length: 17; V: TRBV7-2; size: NA; J: TRBJ2-3; D: TRBD1; CDR3: CASSLDLGTGATDTQYF; DNA: TGTGCCAGCAGCTTAGATTTAGGGACAGGGGCCACAGATACGCAGTATTTT
length: 14; V: TRBV5-1; size: few; J: TRBJ2-2; D: NA; CDR3: CASSLDPQSGELFF; DNA: TGCGCCAGCAGCTTGGATCCACAGTCCGGGGAGCTGTTTTTT
length: 14; V: TRBV5-1; size: many; J: TRBJ2-7; D: TRBD2; CDR3: CASSKTSGTYEQYF; DNA: TGCGCCAGCAGCAAGACTAGCGGAACCTACGAGCAGTACTTC
length: 15; V: TRBV20-1; size: few; J: TRBJ1-3; D: NA; CDR3: CSARALLSSGNTIYF; DNA: TGCAGTGCTAGAGCTCTTTTGAGCTCTGGAAACACCATATATTTT
length: 14; V: TRBV5-1; size: many; J: TRBJ2-5; D: NA; CDR3: CASSGGTLQETQYF; DNA: TGCGCCAGCAGCGGAGGGACGCTGCAAGAGACCCAGTACTTC
length: 13; V: TRBV20-1; size: many; J: TRBJ1-6; D: NA; CDR3: CSASTGIGSPLHF; DNA: TGCAGTGCTAGTACGGGAATCGGGTCACCCCTCCACTTT
length: 9; V: TRBV6-6; size: NA; J: TRBJ1-5; D: NA; CDR3: CASGQPQHF; DNA: TGTGCCAGCGGTCAGCCCCAGCATTTT
length: 16; V: TRBV12-3/TRBV12-4; size: many; J: TRBJ2-2; D: TRBD1; CDR3: CASRDRGHTHTGELFF; DNA: TGTGCCAGCCGGGACAGGGGGCATACCCACACCGGGGAGCTGTTTTTT
length: 20; V: TRBV25-1; size: many; J: TRBJ2-6; D: TRBD1; CDR3: CASSGHNGQGARSGANVLTF; DNA: TGTGCCAGCAGTGGACACAACGGACAGGGGGCGCGCTCTGGGGCCAACGTCCTGACTTTC
length: 14; V: TRBV5-1; size: many; J: TRBJ2-5; D: NA; CDR3: CASSATRGEETQYF; DNA: TGCGCCAGCAGCGCAACACGCGGGGAAGAGACCCAGTACTTC
length: 14; V: TRBV5-1; size: NA; J: TRBJ1-5; D: NA; CDR3: CASSFGSENQPQHF; DNA: TGCGCCAGCAGCTTTGGGAGTGAGAATCAGCCCCAGCATTTT
length: 14; V: TRBV7-3; size: many; J: TRBJ2-3; D: NA; CDR3: CASSPDGRTGTQYF; DNA: TGTGCCAGCAGCCCTGATGGCCGGACCGGTACGCAGTATTTT